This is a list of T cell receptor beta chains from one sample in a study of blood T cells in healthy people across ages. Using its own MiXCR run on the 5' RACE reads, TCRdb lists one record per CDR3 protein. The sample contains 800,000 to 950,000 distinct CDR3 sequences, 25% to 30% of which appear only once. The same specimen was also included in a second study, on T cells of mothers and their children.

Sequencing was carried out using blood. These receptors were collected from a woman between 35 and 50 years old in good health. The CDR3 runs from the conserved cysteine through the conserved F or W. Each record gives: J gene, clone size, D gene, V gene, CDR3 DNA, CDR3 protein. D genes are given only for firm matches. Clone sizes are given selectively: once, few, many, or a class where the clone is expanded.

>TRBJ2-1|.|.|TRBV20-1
TGCAGTGCTAGCGGGGACCCCCCCTACAATGAGCAGTTCTTC
CSASGDPPYNEQFF
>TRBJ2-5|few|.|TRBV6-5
TGTGCCAGCAGTTTCCTTGGCACAGGGAGCGGGAACCAAGAGACCCAGTACTTC
CASSFLGTGSGNQETQYF
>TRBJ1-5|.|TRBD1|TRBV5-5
TGTGCCAGCAGCCGGAGGACAGGGGATGGTCAGCCCCAGCATTTT
CASSRRTGDGQPQHF
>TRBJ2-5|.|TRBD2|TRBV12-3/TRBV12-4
TGTGCCAGCAGCTCGGGACTAGCGGGGATTAAGACCCAGTACTTC
CASSSGLAGIKTQYF
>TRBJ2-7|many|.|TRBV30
TGTGCCTGGAGTGCCTCAGGGGCCTACTCCTACGAGCAGTACTTC
CAWSASGAYSYEQYF
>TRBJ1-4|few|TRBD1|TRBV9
TGTGCCAGCAGCGTGGGGGGACAGCCTAATGAAAAACTGTTTTTT
CASSVGGQPNEKLFF
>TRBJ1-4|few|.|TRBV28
TGTGCCAGCAGTTTACCCACTCTCGGGACTCGAGAGGAAAAACTGTTTTTT
CASSLPTLGTREEKLFF
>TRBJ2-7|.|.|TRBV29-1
TGCAGCGTTGAGTGGGAATCCTCCTACGAGCAGTACTTC
CSVEWESSYEQYF
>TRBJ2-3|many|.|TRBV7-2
TGTGCCAGCAGCTTACGGATCACAGATACGCAGTATTTT
CASSLRITDTQYF
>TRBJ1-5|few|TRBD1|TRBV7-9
TGTGCCAGCAGCTTAGCGGGAACCGGGACAGGACGTGATAGCAATCAGCCCCAGCATTTT
CASSLAGTGTGRDSNQPQHF
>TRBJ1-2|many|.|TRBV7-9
TGTGCCAGCAGCCGGGACGGAACCTATGGCTACACCTTC
CASSRDGTYGYTF
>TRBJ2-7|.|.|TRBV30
TGTGCCTGGAGTGTACAAAGCTACGAGCAGTACTTC
CAWSVQSYEQYF
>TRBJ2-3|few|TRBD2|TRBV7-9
TGTGCCAGCAGCTTCGGAGCGGGGGGGCCAGATACGCAGTATTTT
CASSFGAGGPDTQYF
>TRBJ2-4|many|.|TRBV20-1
TGCAGTGCTAGCAAGGGTTTGGAAAACATTCAGTACTTC
CSASKGLENIQYF
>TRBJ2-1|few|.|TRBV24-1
TGTGCCACCAGCAGGAGGGGGGGCGACTACAATGAGCAGTTCTTC
CATSRRGGDYNEQFF
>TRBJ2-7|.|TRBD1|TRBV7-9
TGTGCCAGCAGCTTAAAGGCAACCAGAGGACAGGACTACGAGCAGTACTTC
CASSLKATRGQDYEQYF
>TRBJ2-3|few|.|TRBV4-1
TGCGCCAGCAGCCAAGACCTTTTCACAGATACGCAGTATTTT
CASSQDLFTDTQYF
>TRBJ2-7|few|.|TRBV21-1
TGTGCCAGCAGCAAAGGAGGCATACAGGGGGCTGGGCAGTACTTC
CASSKGGIQGAGQYF
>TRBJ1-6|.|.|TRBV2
TGTGCCAGCAGTGGAAGTTCACCCCTCCACTTT
CASSGSSPLHF
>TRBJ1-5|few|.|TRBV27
TGTGCCAGCAGTCCTCCGTGGGGGTTCGGGGACACTGATCAGCCCCAGCATTTT
CASSPPWGFGDTDQPQHF
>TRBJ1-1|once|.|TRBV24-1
TGTGCCACCAGTGACCATGAGGGGACTGAAGCTTTCTTT
CATSDHEGTEAFF
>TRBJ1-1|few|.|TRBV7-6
TGTGCCAGCAGCCCTCCTTATAAGAACACTGAAGCTTTCTTT
CASSPPYKNTEAFF
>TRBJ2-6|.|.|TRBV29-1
TGCAGCGTCCCCGGTGGATCTGGGGCCAACGTCCAGACTTTC
CSVPGGSGANVQTF
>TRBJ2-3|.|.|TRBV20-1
TGCAGTGCTAGAAAGGGTAGCGGTAAAGATACGCAGTATTTT
CSARKGSGKDTQYF
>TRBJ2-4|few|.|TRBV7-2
TGTGCCAGCAGCTTACACTCAGGGGACGGGCAGTACTTC
CASSLHSGDGQYF
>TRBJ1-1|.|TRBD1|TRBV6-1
TGTGCCACTCACACCGGGACAGGGGGGACAGGGACTGAAGCTTTCTTT
CATHTGTGGTGTEAFF
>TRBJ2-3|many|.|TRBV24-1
TGTGCCACCAGTGATTTCGGCAGGCGGGGTAGCACAGATACGCAGTATTTT
CATSDFGRRGSTDTQYF
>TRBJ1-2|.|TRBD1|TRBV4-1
TGCGCCAGCAGCCAAGAAGCGTTACGAGGACAGGGTTTCGATGGCTACACCTTC
CASSQEALRGQGFDGYTF
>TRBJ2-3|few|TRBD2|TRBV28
TGTGCCAGCAGTTCTCAATTTCTTGCGGGACTAGCGGGTAGCACAGATACGCAGTATTTT
CASSSQFLAGLAGSTDTQYF
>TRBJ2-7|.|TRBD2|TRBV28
TGTGCCAGCAGTTCGCTGGGACTAGCGTCCCACGAGCAGTACTTC
CASSSLGLASHEQYF
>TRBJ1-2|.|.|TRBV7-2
TGTGCCAGCAGGTCCAGTCGGGGGAACTATGGCTACACCTTC
CASRSSRGNYGYTF
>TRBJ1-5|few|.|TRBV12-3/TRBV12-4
TGTGCCAGCAGCATGAGGAATCAGCCCCAGCATTTT
CASSMRNQPQHF
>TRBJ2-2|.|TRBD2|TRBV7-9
TGTGCCAGCAGCCTGGGACTAGCGGCGACCGGGGAGCTGTTTTTT
CASSLGLAATGELFF
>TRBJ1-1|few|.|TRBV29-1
TGCAGCGCCGTGGGGGTAGGCGGCACTGAAACTTTCTTT
CSAVGVGGTETFF
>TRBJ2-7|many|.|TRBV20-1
TGCAGTGCCCCCAGGGATAACTACGAGCAGTACTTC
CSAPRDNYEQYF
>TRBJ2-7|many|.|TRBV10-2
TGCGCCAGCAGTGAGTTTACTGGTGGCGAGCAGTACTTC
CASSEFTGGEQYF
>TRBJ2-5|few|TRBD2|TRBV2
TGTGCCAGCACCCCTAGCGGGGGCCGGTGGGAGACCCAGTACTTC
CASTPSGGRWETQYF
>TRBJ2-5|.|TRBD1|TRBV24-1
TGTGCCACCAGTGATTTGGGGAGACAGGGCAATGAGCAGTACTTC
CATSDLGRQGNEQYF
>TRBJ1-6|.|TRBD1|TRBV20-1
TGCAGTGCTAGAGAGGGACAGGGGAGCTCCTATAATTCACCCCTCCACTTT
CSAREGQGSSYNSPLHF
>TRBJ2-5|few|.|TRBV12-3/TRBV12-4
TGTGCCAGCAGTCCACAGGGTAAGGAGCAGTACTTC
CASSPQGKEQYF